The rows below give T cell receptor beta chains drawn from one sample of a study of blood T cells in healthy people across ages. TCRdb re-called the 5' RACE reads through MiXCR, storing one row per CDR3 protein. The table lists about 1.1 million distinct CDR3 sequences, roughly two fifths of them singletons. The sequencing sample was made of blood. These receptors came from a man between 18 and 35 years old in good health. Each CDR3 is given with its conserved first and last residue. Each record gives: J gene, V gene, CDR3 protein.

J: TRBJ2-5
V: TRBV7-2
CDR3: CASSPPPAGLETQYF

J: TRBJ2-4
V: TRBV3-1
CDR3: CASSQKVGTEYNEQYF

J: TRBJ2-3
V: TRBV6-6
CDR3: CASSPSKFTDTQYF

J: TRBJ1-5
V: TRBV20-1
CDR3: CSARRTGAGPQHF

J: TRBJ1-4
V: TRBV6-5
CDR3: CASSQGGGEKLFF

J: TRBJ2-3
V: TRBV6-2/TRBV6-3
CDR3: CASRHGTSGTSTDTQYF

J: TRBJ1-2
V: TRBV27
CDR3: CASSVGVGAYGYTF

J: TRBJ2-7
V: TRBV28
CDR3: CASSFRQGNEQYF

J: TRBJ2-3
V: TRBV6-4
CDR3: CASSQLGGDSTDTQYF

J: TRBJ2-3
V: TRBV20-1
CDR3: CSASGLAGNTDTQYF

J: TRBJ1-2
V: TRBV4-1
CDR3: CASSNRDRDYGYTF

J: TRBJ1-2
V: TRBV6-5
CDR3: CASSYQTGDEYGYTF

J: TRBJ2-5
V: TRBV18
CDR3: CASSPAAMETQYF